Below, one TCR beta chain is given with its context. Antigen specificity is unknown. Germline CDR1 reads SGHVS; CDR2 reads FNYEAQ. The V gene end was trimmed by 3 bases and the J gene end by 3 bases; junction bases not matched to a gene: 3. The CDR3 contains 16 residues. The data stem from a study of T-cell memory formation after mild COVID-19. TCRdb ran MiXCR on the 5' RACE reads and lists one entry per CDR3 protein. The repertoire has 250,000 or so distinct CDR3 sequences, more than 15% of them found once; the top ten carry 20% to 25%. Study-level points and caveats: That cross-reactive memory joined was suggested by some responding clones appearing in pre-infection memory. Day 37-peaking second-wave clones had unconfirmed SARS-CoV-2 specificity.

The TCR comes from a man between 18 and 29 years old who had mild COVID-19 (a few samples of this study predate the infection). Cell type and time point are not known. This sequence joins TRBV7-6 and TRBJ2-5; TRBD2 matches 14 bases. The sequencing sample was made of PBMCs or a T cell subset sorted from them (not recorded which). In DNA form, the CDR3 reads TGTGCCAGCAGCTTGACGACTAGCGGGGGGGAAGAGACCCAGTACTTC. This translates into CASSLTTSGGEETQYF.